Below, one T cell receptor (beta chain) is given with its context. These data belong to a study of shared clonotypes between healthy human individuals. Measured with immunoSEQ multiplex PCR; TCRdb has only the in-frame clones, and not every one. Here the sample spans fewer than 400,000 clones, about 74% being singletons. Deletions cut 3 bases from V and 7 bases from J, with 15 bases between. Germline V gene data show CDR1 as LNHDA and CDR2 as SQIVND (reference sequence). The CDR3 contains 15 residues. Each sample came from a Caucasian adult donor living in Nashville, Tennessee. V gene TRBV19 combines with J gene TRBJ2-2; D unresolved. The sample taken for sequencing was memory CD4+ T cells sorted from blood. Described subset: CD45RA-negative fraction. This clonotype originated in a young man in good health. CDR3 amino acids: CASSMGLELGGELFF. CDR3 in DNA: TGTGCCAGTAGTATGGGCCTAGAGCTGGGCGGGGAGCTGTTTTTT.